The 19 T cell receptor beta chains below were found in one sample sequenced in a study of blood T cell repertoires in COVID-19. Measured with immunoSEQ multiplex PCR; TCRdb has only the in-frame clones, and not every one. Among roughly 250,000 clones listed, roughly 79% were seen once. Sequencing used peripheral blood. All receptors derive from a woman aged 55-69 years with active or convalescent COVID-19.

This rearrangement joins TRBV6-1 to TRBJ2-1; D unclear. The germline CDR1 and CDR2 sequences are MNHNS and SASEGT. With 2 bases removed from V and 0 bases from J, the gap between germline ends came to 11 bases. CDR3 size: 16 residues. This CDR3 reads CASSEPNTYSYNEQFF. The DNA of the CDR3 is TGTGCCAGCAGTGAACCCAATACTTACTCCTACAATGAGCAGTTCTTC.

V is TRBV27 and J is TRBJ2-5, with 11 bases aligning to TRBD2. V was pared by 5 bases and J by 4 bases, with 6 bases of the junction left unmatched. The CDR3 loop spans 15 amino acids. Germline loops: CDR1 MNHEY, CDR2 SMNVEV (reference sequence). This chain's CDR3 is CASSETSGTAETQYF. Written as DNA, the CDR3 is TGTGCCAGCAGTGAGACTAGCGGGACGGCAGAGACCCAGTACTTC.

The genes are TRBV10-3 and TRBJ2-7, with TRBD1 matching 8 bases. V shed 9 bases and J 3 bases; nucleotides not matched to a gene: 7. Germline lookup yields CDR1 ENHRY and CDR2 SYGVKD. This CDR3 comprises 13 residues. The CDR3 sequence is CAMAGQAFYEQYF. The DNA for the CDR3 is TGTGCCATGGCGGGACAGGCGTTCTACGAGCAGTACTTC.

The chain employs TRBV4-2 and TRBJ2-7; 14 bases agree with TRBD2. The V gene's germline CDR1 is LGHNA and CDR2 YNFKEQ. The CDR3 extends over 15 amino acids. V trimming: 4 bases; J trimming: 3 bases; junction bases outside the gene matches: 2. CDR3 loop: CASSPGTSGGYEQYF. In nucleotides, the CDR3 is TGTGCCAGCAGCCCCGGGACTAGCGGGGGCTACGAGCAGTACTTC.

The chain couples TRBV4-2 to TRBJ1-2; 8 bases match TRBD1. This CDR3 comprises 15 residues. Germline V lookup: CDR1 LGHNA, CDR2 YNFKEQ. V was clipped by 1 base and J by 8 bases; unmatched bases: 9. CDR3 loop: CASSQGRDRGYGYTF. CDR3 in DNA: TGTGCCAGCAGCCAAGGACGAGACAGGGGCTACGGCTACACCTTC.

The chain carries TRBV27 and TRBJ1-4; TRBD1 agrees at 11 bases. The trim removed 7 bases at V and 7 bases at J, leaving 5 bases unmatched. The CDR3 is 14 amino acids. CDR1 and CDR2 from the germline V gene are MNHEY and SMNVEV (reference sequence). CDR3 nucleotide sequence: TGTGCCAGCACCTGGACAGGGGGCCTTGAAAAACTGTTTTTT. Translating gives CASTWTGGLEKLFF.

The chain joins TRBV12-5 to TRBJ2-1; TRBD2 matches at 13 bases. The CDR3 runs 16 residues. Germline CDR1 reads LGHNT; CDR2 reads FRNRAP. V lost 6 bases and J lost 2; bases outside the gene matches: 4. The CDR3 coding sequence is TGTGCTAGTGGACCTACTAGCGGGGGGGCCTACAATGAGCAGTTCTTC. Protein: CASGPTSGGAYNEQFF.

This clone has a count of ten or more. The gene calls are TRBV5-4 and TRBJ1-6, with 9 bases fitting TRBD1. The V segment lost 4 bases and the J segment 6 bases; nucleotides outside the gene matches: 8. The germline V gene has CDR1 SGHNT and CDR2 YYREEE (reference sequence). The CDR3 runs to 16 residues. The CDR3 nucleotides read TGTGCCAGCAGCCCGGGACAGGGTAGCTCTAATTCACCCCTCCACTTT. Its translation: CASSPGQGSSNSPLHF.

The CDR3: CASTLGGAGSSGANVLTF. The CDR3 coding sequence is TGTGCCAGTACCCTTGGGGGGGCGGGAAGCTCTGGGGCCAACGTCCTGACTTTC. This chain uses TRBV19 with TRBJ2-6, with D tentatively TRBD2 (7 bases). Germline CDR1 is LNHDA and CDR2 is SQIVND (reference sequence). V lost 7 bases, J lost 0 bases, and 19 bases lay in between. The CDR3 runs to 18 residues.

The chain carries TRBV2 and TRBJ1-6; the D is unclear. The CDR3 runs to 15 residues. Germline V gene lookup returns CDR1 SNHLY and CDR2 FYNNEI. Trimming left V 7 bases short and J 8 bases short, with 18 bases between. The CDR3 loop is CASTPAGPRDSPLHF. CDR3 sequence (DNA): TGTGCCAGCACCCCCGCCGGGCCGAGGGATTCACCCCTCCACTTT.

This chain uses TRBV11-1 with TRBJ2-3; D remains unclear. Trimming shortened V by 0 bases and J by 1 base, and 8 bases separated the two germline ends. The germline gives CDR1 SGHAT, CDR2 FQDESV (reference sequence). This CDR3 has 15 amino acids. This CDR3 is CASSLAPEGTDTQYF. As DNA, the CDR3 is TGTGCCAGCAGCTTAGCGCCTGAGGGCACAGATACGCAGTATTTT.

The rearrangement joins TRBV5-4 to TRBJ1-1, with 8 nucleotides matching TRBD1. This CDR3 is built from 17 residues. Germline trimming cut 5 bases from V and 0 bases from J; bases unmatched to any gene: 12. The germline V gene has CDR1 SGHNT and CDR2 YYREEE (reference sequence). The CDR3, as DNA: TGTGCCAGCAGTCATCCCGGGACAGGAGCAATGAACACTGAAGCTTTCTTT. It translates to CASSHPGTGAMNTEAFF. Looking up the rest from reference TRBV5-4 and TRBJ1-1 gives the full variable domain: ETGVTQSPTHLIKTRGQQVTLRCSSQSGHNTVSWYQQALGQGPQFIFQYYREEENGRGNFPPRFSGLQFPNYSSELNVNALELDDSALYLCASSHPGTGAMNTEAFFGQGTRLTVV.

This clone was seen once. The chain couples TRBV6-5 to TRBJ2-1; 9 bases align to TRBD2. Germline V gene data show CDR1 as MNHEY and CDR2 as SVGAGI. The V and J ends lost 0 bases and 4 bases, in that order; junction bases with no gene match: 4. This CDR3 spans 16 amino acids. This CDR3 is CASSYSISGGYNEQFF. The CDR3 region has the DNA TGTGCCAGCAGTTACTCGATAAGCGGGGGGTACAATGAGCAGTTCTTC.

V gene TRBV3-1 (or the pseudogene TRBV3-2) combines with J gene TRBJ2-5; D unresolved. CDR1 and CDR2 (germline): LGHDT, YNNKEL (reference sequence). There are 13 residues in the CDR3. V lost 4 bases and J 1 base, leaving 7 bases between the germline ends. The CDR3 spells CASSRATQETQYF. In nucleotides, the CDR3 is TGTGCCAGCAGCCGCGCCACCCAAGAGACCCAGTACTTC.

The V call is TRBV19, the J call TRBJ2-7; perhaps TRBD1 as D (7 bases). V was pared by 3 bases and J by 9 bases, with 18 bases between. Per the germline V gene, CDR1 is LNHDA and CDR2 is SQIVND (reference sequence). This CDR3 has 14 amino acids. Here the CDR3 reads CASSMGQLGGRQYF. CDR3 DNA sequence: TGTGCCAGTAGTATGGGACAGCTTGGGGGGCGGCAGTACTTC.

The V gene is TRBV14, the J gene TRBJ2-3; weak D call: TRBD2 (7 bases). The germline V and J ends were trimmed by 4 bases and 0 bases, with 11 bases remaining between them. The CDR3 length is 15 residues. Germline V gene sequence: CDR1 SGHDN, CDR2 FVKESK. The CDR3 nucleotides are TGTGCCAGCAGCCTTCGGGGGGCTAGCACAGATACGCAGTATTTT. This translates into CASSLRGASTDTQYF.

The chain links TRBV20-1 to TRBJ1-2; unclear D gene. Germline-derived CDR1 and CDR2 are DFQATT and SNEGSKA (reference sequence). CDR3 size: 11 residues. V dropped 3 bases and J dropped 3 bases, with 5 bases sitting between them. In DNA form, the CDR3 reads TGCAGTGCTAGTTCCGACTATGGCTACACCTTC. This codes for CSASSDYGYTF.

CDR3 protein: CASSAPGQGWEKLFF. CDR3 coding DNA: TGTGCCAGCAGCGCTCCGGGACAGGGGTGGGAAAAACTGTTTTTT. This chain uses TRBV11-2 with TRBJ1-4; 10 positions match TRBD1. The CDR3 has 15 amino acids. The V gene's germline CDR1 is SGHAT and CDR2 FQNNGV. The J segment lost 8 bases and the V segment lost 5 bases, leaving 8 bases of the junction unmatched. Variable domain in full (rest from reference TRBV11-2 and TRBJ1-4): EAGVAQSPRYKIIEKRQSVAFWCNPISGHATLYWYQQILGQGPKLLIQFQNNGVVDDSQLPKDRFSAERLKGVDSTLKIQPAKLEDSAVYLCASSAPGQGWEKLFFGSGTQLSVL.

The rearrangement links TRBV19 to TRBJ1-2; 9 positions agree with TRBD1. The germline gives CDR1 LNHDA, CDR2 SQIVND (reference sequence). The J segment lost 5 bases and the V segment lost 3 bases, leaving 7 bases of the junction unmatched. The CDR3 totals 15 residues. Written as DNA, the CDR3 is TGTGCCAGTAGTATGTCCCCGGGGACAGGGTATGGCTACACCTTC. This sequence encodes CASSMSPGTGYGYTF.